This record covers a single T cell receptor (beta chain). As yet, its antigen is unknown. A second PCR, run for about 6 to 11 cycles, used a sample-barcoded 5' primer plus a J-beta primer mix. The yield of each sample was at least 3 million CDR3-containing paired-end reads. In TCRdb, the 5' RACE reads were re-called with MiXCR into one record per CDR3 protein. The repertoire holds 1.5 million to 2 million distinct CDR3 sequences, with around half as singletons. The CDR3 consists of 15 residues. Trimming took off 1 base at V and 1 base at J, with 11 bases between the two ends. Germline loops: CDR1 DFQATT, CDR2 SNEGSKA (reference sequence). The data originate from a study of blood T cells in healthy people across ages. Points from the study as a whole: Whereas aged donors had fewer naive CD4+ cells, long-lived donors had more of them and higher diversity. TCR beta diversity, measured per million T cells, fell in a roughly linear way with age. Diversity estimates from one million T cells were considered underestimates.

This chain joins TRBV20-1 and TRBJ1-5; TRBD1 might be the D (6 bases). What was sequenced was blood. The TCR sequence derives from a woman aged 40-49 years in good health. The chain's CDR3 is CSARAPGTSNQPQHF. CDR3 DNA: TGCAGTGCTAGAGCTCCGGGGACAAGCAATCAGCCCCAGCATTTT.